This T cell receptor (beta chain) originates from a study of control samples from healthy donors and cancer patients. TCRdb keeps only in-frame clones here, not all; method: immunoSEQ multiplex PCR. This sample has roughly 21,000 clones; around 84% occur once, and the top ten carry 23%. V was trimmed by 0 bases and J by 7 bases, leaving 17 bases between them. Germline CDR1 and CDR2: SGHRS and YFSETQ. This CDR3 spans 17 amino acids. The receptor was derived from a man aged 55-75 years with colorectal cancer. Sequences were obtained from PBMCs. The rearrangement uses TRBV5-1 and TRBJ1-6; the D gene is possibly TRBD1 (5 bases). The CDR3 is CASSLGEAGRGNSPLHF. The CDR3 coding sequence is TGCGCCAGCAGCTTGGGGGAGGCAGGGAGGGGAAATTCACCCCTCCACTTT.